This paragraph reports one TCR beta chain. This clone was detected only a few times. What antigen it recognizes has not been identified. Per-base qualities were not stored, and no clone one base away is much larger. To prepare the library, the immunoSEQ multiplex PCR assay was applied. DNA from the cultured and isolated CD4+ T cells underwent TCR beta CDR3 sequencing. The paper's data handling went like this. Non-productive TCR sequences were discarded, and reads were trimmed to the CDR3 region, with only CDR3s of 7 or more amino acids retained. Antigen-specific clonotypes were identified with the MANAFEST web app by comparing expansion in peptide wells against reference cultures. For clones to be considered positive, expansion at FDR<0.05 versus reference and all other wells, an odds ratio above 5, and a frequency above 0.1% in two replicate wells were required. Clonotypes significantly expanded in SARS-CoV-2 spike wells and in at least one common cold coronavirus spike condition were defined as cross-reactive. CDR3 similarity was assessed by Levenshtein distance using the stringdist R package, and unrooted trees were constructed with ape in R 3.6.1. TCRdb stores this immuneACCESS table with in-frame sequences only. Part of the clones is absent; in the studies checked, under half of the shortfall reflects unresolved V genes, and no reason is known for the rest. The V and J calls and the clone size are those of that table, but D and trimming were determined from the DNA. The table for this sample lists tens of thousands of clones; roughly 65% of them were counted only once. 4% to 4.5% of the sample is in the top ten clones.

These data belong to a study of vaccination effects on CD4 cells after COVID-19 (dated by TCRdb to 2021 to 2024). About the investigation overall: To identify antigen-specific CD4+ T cell clonotypes by their expansion, the ViraFEST assay first stimulated PBMC with viral peptide pools and then applied TCR sequencing. Each participant received two doses of an mRNA SARS-CoV-2 vaccine, either BNT162b2 or mRNA-1273. About 2.2 million PBMC per well were cultured in IMDM with 5% human AB serum, about 9.4 IU/ml IL-2 and gentamicin, plus 10 ug/ml peptides. SARS-CoV-2 spike-specific CD4+ TCR repertoires from before and after mRNA vaccination were compared in COVID-19 convalescent patients and in infection-naive vaccine recipients. Altogether, around 9 COVID-19 convalescent patients and a few SARS-CoV-2-naive healthy vaccine recipients made up the full study. In the study, cultures from other donors were sequenced using the Oncomine TCR Beta short-read assay on an Illumina iSeq 100.

Results the study describes overall, beyond this receptor: In healthy vaccine recipients, vaccine-induced clones were almost all SARS-CoV-2 mono-reactive, with only 1 of 255 cross-reactive with common cold coronaviruses. The study was limited by a small number of convalescent patients and lacked early post-infection timepoints. At late post-vaccination timepoints, both infection-induced and vaccine-induced clones showed marked clonal contraction, consistent with waning T cell responses.

After about 10 days of culture, CD4+ T cells were isolated with the EasySep CD4+ T cell isolation kit. The absence of prior SARS-CoV-2 infection in healthy vaccine recipients was confirmed by negative nucleocapsid antibodies before and after vaccination. Half of the culture medium was replaced with fresh IL-2-containing medium on days 3 and 7. Unless noted otherwise, every peptide stimulation condition was grown in triplicate wells. PBMC were separated from whole blood using Ficoll-Paque Plus gradient centrifugation and were then either cryopreserved at -140C or used fresh. The QIAamp micro DNA kit was used to extract genomic DNA from the cultured CD4+ T cells. The receptor's source is a human donor who received a COVID-19 vaccine. The specimen comprised CD4+ T cells from PBMCs cultured without peptide, sampled before COVID-19 vaccination.

The CDR3 region reads CASAIGGNTEAFF. The nucleotide sequence reads TGCGCCAGCGCCATTGGGGGGAACACTGAAGCTTTCTTT. The chain uses TRBV5-1 and TRBJ1-1, with a tentative D gene TRBD1 over 5 matching bases. Per the germline V gene, SGHRS is the CDR1 and YFSETQ is the CDR2. From cysteine to phenylalanine, the CDR3 is 13 amino acids long. Just CDR3 DNA is preserved here, 39 bases in frame from base 1. V was cut back by 7 bases and J by 1 base, leaving a gap of 11 bases between them.